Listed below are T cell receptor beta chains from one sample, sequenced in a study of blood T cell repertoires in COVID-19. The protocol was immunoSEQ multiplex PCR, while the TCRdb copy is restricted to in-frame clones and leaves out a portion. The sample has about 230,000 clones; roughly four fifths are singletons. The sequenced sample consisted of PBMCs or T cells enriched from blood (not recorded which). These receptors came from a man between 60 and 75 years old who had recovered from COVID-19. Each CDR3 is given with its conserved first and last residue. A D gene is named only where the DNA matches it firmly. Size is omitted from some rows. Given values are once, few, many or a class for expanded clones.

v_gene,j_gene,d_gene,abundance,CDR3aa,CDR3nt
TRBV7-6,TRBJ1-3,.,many,CASSSRTEGNTIYF,TGTGCCAGCAGCTCCCGGACAGAAGGAAACACCATATATTTT
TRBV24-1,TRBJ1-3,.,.,CATSDPVSGNTIYF,TGTGCCACCAGTGATCCAGTCTCAGGAAACACCATATATTTT
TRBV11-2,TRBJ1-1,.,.,CASSLQTGNTEAFF,TGTGCCAGCAGCTTACAGACAGGGAACACTGAAGCTTTCTTT
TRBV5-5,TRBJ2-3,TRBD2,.,CASSLGGGSTDTQYF,TGTGCCAGCAGCTTGGGCGGGGGGAGCACAGATACGCAGTATTTT
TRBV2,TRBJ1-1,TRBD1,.,CASRGQFYTEAFF,TGTGCCAGCAGGGGACAGTTCTACACTGAAGCTTTCTTT
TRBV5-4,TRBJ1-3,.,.,CASSPGDSGNTIYF,TGTGCCAGCAGCCCAGGGGACTCTGGAAACACCATATATTTT
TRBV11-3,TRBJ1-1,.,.,CASTSRDSEAFF,TGTGCCAGCACGTCCAGGGACTCTGAAGCTTTCTTT
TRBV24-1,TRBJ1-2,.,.,CATSEDSYYGYTF,TGTGCCACCAGTGAGGACAGCTACTATGGCTACACCTTC
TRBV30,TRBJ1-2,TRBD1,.,CAWLKDRAGYTF,TGTGCCTGGTTAAAGGACAGGGCTGGCTACACCTTC
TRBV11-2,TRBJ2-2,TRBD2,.,CASSLSLSGGHTGELFF,TGTGCCAGCAGCTTAAGTCTTTCGGGGGGACACACCGGGGAGCTGTTTTTT
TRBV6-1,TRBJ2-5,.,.,CASSEGSWVLQETQYF,TGTGCCAGCAGTGAAGGGAGTTGGGTTCTCCAAGAGACCCAGTACTTC
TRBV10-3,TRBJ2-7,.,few,CAIRWAGEYEQYF,TGTGCCATCAGATGGGCAGGGGAATACGAGCAGTACTTC
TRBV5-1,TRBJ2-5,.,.,CASSPGSAGQETQYF,TGCGCCAGCAGCCCCGGGAGCGCGGGGCAAGAGACCCAGTACTTC
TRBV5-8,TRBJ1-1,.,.,CASSSPSNMNTEAFF,TGTGCCAGCAGCTCCCCGTCGAACATGAACACTGAAGCTTTCTTT
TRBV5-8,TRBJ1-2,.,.,CASSLGRGFSHGYTF,TGTGCCAGCAGCTTGGGGAGAGGCTTTAGCCATGGCTACACCTTC
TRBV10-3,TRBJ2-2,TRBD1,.,CAISGVWTGGAGELFF,TGTGCCATCAGTGGGGTTTGGACAGGCGGCGCCGGGGAGCTGTTTTTT
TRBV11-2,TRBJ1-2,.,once,CASSLGGEGGYTF,TGTGCCAGCAGCTTAGGGGGGGAAGGTGGCTACACCTTC
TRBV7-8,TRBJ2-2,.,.,CASSPVRGRITGELFF,TGTGCCAGCAGCCCGGTAAGAGGGAGAATCACCGGGGAGCTGTTTTTT
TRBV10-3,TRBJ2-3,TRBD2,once,CAISDLAGPLDTQYF,TGTGCCATCAGTGATTTAGCGGGGCCTTTGGATACGCAGTATTTT
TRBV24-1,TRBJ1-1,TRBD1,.,CATSRTGRTEAFF,TGTGCCACCAGTCGGACAGGGAGGACTGAAGCTTTCTTT
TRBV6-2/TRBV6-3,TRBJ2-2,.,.,CASSYSSPSAGAGELFF,TGTGCCAGCAGTTACTCGAGCCCCTCGGCGGGCGCCGGGGAGCTGTTTTTT
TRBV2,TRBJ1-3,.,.,CASSEQGLSGNTIYF,TGTGCCAGCAGTGAACAGGGGCTTTCTGGAAACACCATATATTTT
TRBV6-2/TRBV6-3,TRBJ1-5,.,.,CASSYGGSGPGRPQHF,TGTGCCAGCAGTTACGGGGGGTCAGGTCCTGGCAGGCCCCAGCATTTT
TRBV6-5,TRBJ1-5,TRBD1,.,CASSDQGVFQPQHF,TGTGCCAGCAGCGACCAGGGGGTTTTTCAGCCCCAGCATTTT
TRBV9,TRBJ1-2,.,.,CASSVRDIANYGYTF,TGTGCCAGCAGCGTCCGGGACATAGCTAACTATGGCTACACCTTC
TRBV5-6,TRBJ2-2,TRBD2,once,CASSPGTSTGELFF,TGTGCCAGCAGCCCAGGGACTAGCACCGGGGAGCTGTTTTTT
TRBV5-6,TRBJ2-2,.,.,CASSSQAWGELFF,TGTGCCAGCAGCTCACAGGCCTGGGGGGAGCTGTTTTTT
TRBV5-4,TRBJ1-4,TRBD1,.,CASSHRDSSEKLFF,TGTGCCAGCAGTCACCGGGACAGCAGCGAAAAACTGTTTTTT
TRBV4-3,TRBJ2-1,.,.,CASSPSRGYNEQFF,TGCGCCAGCAGCCCATCCAGGGGATACAATGAGCAGTTCTTC
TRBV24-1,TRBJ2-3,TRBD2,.,CATSDSSLAASTDTQYF,TGTGCCACCAGTGACTCGTCACTAGCGGCTAGCACAGATACGCAGTATTTT
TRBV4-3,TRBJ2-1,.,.,CASSRGLNSYNEQFF,TGCGCCAGCAGCCGGGGACTTAACTCCTACAATGAGCAGTTCTTC
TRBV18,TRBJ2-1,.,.,CASSPRTGSSNEQFF,TGTGCCAGCTCACCACGAACAGGGTCAAGCAATGAGCAGTTCTTC
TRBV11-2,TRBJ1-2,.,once,CASSSTGRYGYTF,TGTGCCAGCAGCAGTACAGGGCGGTATGGCTACACCTTC
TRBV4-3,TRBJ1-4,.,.,CASSQDPRSDEKLFF,TGCGCCAGCAGCCAAGATCCCAGGTCTGATGAAAAACTGTTTTTT
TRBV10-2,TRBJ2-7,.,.,CASTAGSEQYF,TGCGCCAGCACCGCAGGCTCCGAGCAGTACTTC
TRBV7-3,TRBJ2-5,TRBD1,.,CASSSGGYQETQYF,TGTGCCAGCAGCTCAGGGGGTTATCAAGAGACCCAGTACTTC
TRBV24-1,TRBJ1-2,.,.,CATSVNNYGYTF,TGTGCCACCAGTGTCAATAACTATGGCTACACCTTC
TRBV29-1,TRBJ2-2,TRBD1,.,CSVGQGAQVGELFF,TGCAGCGTCGGACAGGGGGCGCAAGTCGGGGAGCTGTTTTTT
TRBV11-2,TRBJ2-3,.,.,CASSLGQGSTDTQYF,TGTGCCAGCAGCTTAGGCCAGGGTAGCACAGATACGCAGTATTTT
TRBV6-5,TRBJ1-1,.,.,CASSYDRRNTEAFF,TGTGCCAGCAGTTATGACAGGCGGAACACTGAAGCTTTCTTT
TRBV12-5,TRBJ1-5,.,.,CASGFRSNQPQHF,TGTGCTAGTGGTTTCCGTAGCAATCAGCCCCAGCATTTT
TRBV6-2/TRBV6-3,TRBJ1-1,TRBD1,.,CASSWDRGGTEAFF,TGTGCCAGCAGTTGGGACAGGGGAGGCACTGAAGCTTTCTTT
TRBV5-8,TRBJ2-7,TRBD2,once,CASSLSSGGSYEQYF,TGTGCCAGCAGCCTTAGTAGCGGGGGCTCCTACGAGCAGTACTTC
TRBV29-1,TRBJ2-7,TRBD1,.,CSVGGHRDSTYEQYF,TGCAGCGTTGGGGGACACCGGGACAGCACCTACGAGCAGTACTTC
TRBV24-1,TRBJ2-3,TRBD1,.,CATSLTGGPDTQYF,TGTGCCACCAGCCTGACAGGGGGCCCAGATACGCAGTATTTT
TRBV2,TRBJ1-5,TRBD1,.,CASTPTGEGNQPQHF,TGTGCCAGCACTCCGACAGGGGAAGGCAATCAGCCCCAGCATTTT
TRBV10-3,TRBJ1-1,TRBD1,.,CAISDGQGATEAFF,TGTGCCATCAGTGACGGACAGGGGGCGACTGAAGCTTTCTTT
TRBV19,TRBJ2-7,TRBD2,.,CASSTGTLGGYYEQYF,TGTGCCAGTAGTACAGGGACTTTGGGAGGGTACTACGAGCAGTACTTC
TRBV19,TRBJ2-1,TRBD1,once,CASGKNAGTGYNEQFF,TGTGCCAGCGGTAAAAACGCCGGGACAGGTTACAATGAGCAGTTCTTC
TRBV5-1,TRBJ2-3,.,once,CASSLQRITDTQYF,TGCGCCAGCAGCTTGCAGCGTATTACAGATACGCAGTATTTT
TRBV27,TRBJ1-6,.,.,CASSLTGNNSPLHF,TGTGCCAGCAGTTTGACAGGAAATAATTCACCCCTCCACTTT
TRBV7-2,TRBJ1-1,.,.,CASSLVVDTEAFF,TGTGCCAGCAGCTTAGTGGTAGACACTGAAGCTTTCTTT
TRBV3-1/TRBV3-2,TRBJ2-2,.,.,CASSGTGTGELFF,TGTGCCAGCAGCGGGACTGGCACCGGGGAGCTGTTTTTT
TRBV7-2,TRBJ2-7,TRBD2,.,CASSLERTSGGAGQYF,TGTGCCAGCAGCTTAGAGAGGACTAGCGGGGGGGCCGGGCAGTACTTC
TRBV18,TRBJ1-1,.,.,CASSQRDEAFF,TGTGCCAGCTCACAACGGGATGAAGCTTTCTTT
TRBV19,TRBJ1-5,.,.,CASSIVGGQAFNQPQHF,TGTGCCAGTAGTATTGTAGGTGGGCAGGCCTTCAATCAGCCCCAGCATTTT
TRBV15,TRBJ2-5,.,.,CATSRDQQQWRETQYF,TGTGCCACCAGCAGAGATCAACAACAGTGGCGAGAGACCCAGTACTTC